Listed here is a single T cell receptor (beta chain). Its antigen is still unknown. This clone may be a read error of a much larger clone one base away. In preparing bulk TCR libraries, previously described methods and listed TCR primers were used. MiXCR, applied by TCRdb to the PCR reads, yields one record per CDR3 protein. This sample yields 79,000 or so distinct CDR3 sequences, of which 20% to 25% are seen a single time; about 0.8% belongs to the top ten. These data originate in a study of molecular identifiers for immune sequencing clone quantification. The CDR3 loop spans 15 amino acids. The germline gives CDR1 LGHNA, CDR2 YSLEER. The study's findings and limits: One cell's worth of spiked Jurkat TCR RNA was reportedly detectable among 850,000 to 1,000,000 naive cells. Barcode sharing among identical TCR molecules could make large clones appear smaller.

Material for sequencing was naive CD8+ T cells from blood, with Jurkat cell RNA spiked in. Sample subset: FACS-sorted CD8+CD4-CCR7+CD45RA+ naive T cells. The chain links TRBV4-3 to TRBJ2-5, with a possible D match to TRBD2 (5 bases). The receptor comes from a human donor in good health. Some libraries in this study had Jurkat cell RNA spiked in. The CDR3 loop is CTSSQDAVAGETQYF. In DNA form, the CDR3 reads TGCACCAGCAGCCAAGACGCGGTTGCGGGAGAGACCCAGTACTTC.